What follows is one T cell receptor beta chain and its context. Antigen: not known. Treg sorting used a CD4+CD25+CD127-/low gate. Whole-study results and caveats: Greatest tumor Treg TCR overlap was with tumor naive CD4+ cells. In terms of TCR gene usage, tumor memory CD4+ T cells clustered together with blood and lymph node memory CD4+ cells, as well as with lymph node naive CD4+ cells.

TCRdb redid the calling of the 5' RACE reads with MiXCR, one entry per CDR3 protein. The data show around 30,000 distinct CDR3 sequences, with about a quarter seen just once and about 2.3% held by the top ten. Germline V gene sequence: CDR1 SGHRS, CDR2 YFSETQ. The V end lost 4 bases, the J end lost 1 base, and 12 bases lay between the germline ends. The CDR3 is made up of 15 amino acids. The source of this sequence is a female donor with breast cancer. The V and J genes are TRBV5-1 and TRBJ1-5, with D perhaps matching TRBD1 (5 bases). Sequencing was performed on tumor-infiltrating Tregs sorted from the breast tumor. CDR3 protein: CASSAGTLSNQPQHF. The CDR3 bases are TGCGCCAGCAGCGCTGGGACCCTAAGCAATCAGCCCCAGCATTTT.